This T cell receptor beta chain was recovered during a study of cytomegalovirus exposure and HLA in healthy donors. The V gene's germline CDR1 is SQVTM and CDR2 ANQGSEA. Trimming cost V 7 bases and J 6 bases; bases outside gene matches: 5. The CDR3 is 13 residues long. Here immunoSEQ multiplex PCR was the method, and the copy in TCRdb shows in-frame clones only, minus some. The table has about 170,000 clones, about 89% seen once; the top ten hold 2% to 3%. The chain employs TRBV29-1 and TRBJ2-2; 10 nucleotides agree with TRBD1. Sequenced material: PBMCs. This receptor was obtained from a man younger than 30 in good health and CMV-seropositive. The CDR3 is CSGQGATAGELFF. The CDR3 nucleotides read TGCAGCGGACAGGGGGCTACCGCCGGGGAGCTGTTTTTT.